This T cell receptor (beta chain) emerged from a study of T cells in localized non-small cell lung cancer. Study-wide results and caveats: Elevated circulating T cell density in blood was associated with longer overall survival. Highest T cell clonality was seen in uninvolved adjacent lung, surpassing that measured in tumor. In adjacent lung, a median around 57 of the top 100 tumor clones were found. The tumor had only one region sequenced, so heterogeneity remains possible.

The data were produced by immunoSEQ multiplex PCR, yet TCRdb's version contains in-frame clones alone and is incomplete. The sample carries around 40,000 clones, around 86% recorded once. About this clone itself: Its antigen is currently unknown.

CDR1 and CDR2 (germline): SEHNR, FQNEAQ (reference sequence). The CDR3 runs to 15 residues. V was clipped by 4 bases and J by 4 bases; unmatched bases: 7. The sample was peripheral blood, taken before any cancer treatment. The chain is built from TRBV7-9 and TRBJ2-1, with 7 bases identical to TRBD2. The clonotype originates from a man aged 35-69 years with stage I lung adenocarcinoma. In DNA form, the CDR3 reads TGTGCCAGCAGCTCGCCGGGACTACGATACAATGAGCAGTTCTTC. Its protein is CASSSPGLRYNEQFF.